These 20 T cell receptor beta chains share one sample of origin, sequenced in a study of cytomegalovirus exposure and HLA in healthy donors. The PCR was carried out with 60 Vbeta primers and 13 Jbeta primers. Method: immunoSEQ multiplex PCR; TCRdb's copy keeps in-frame clones and lacks some. The sample shows approximately 110,000 clones, 65% to 80% of them seen only once. The sample taken for sequencing was PBMCs. The receptors were sampled from a female donor in good health and CMV-seropositive.

This clone came up once. J is TRBJ1-5 and V is TRBV6-5; D is perhaps TRBD1 (5 bases). This CDR3 is 13 amino acids long. Per the germline V gene, CDR1 is MNHEY and CDR2 is SVGAGI. V lost 2 bases and J 7 bases, leaving 9 bases between the germline ends. The CDR3 here is CASSYARGQPQHF. CDR3 DNA: TGTGCCAGCAGTTACGCTCGGGGGCAGCCCCAGCATTTT.

V and J are TRBV10-2 and TRBJ1-1; 8 bases align to TRBD1. Germline V gives CDR1 WSHSY, CDR2 SAAADI. Losses at the gene ends were 7 bases for V and 1 base for J; bases not matched to a gene: 2. This CDR3 is 13 amino acids long. The CDR3 loop reads CASKGQGNTEAFF. Written as DNA, the CDR3 is TGCGCCAGCAAAGGACAGGGGAACACTGAAGCTTTCTTT.

The chain carries TRBV12-5 and TRBJ2-2; 7 bases map to TRBD2. The J segment lost 0 bases and the V segment lost 5 bases, leaving 3 bases of the junction unmatched. Germline V gene data show CDR1 as LGHNT and CDR2 as FRNRAP. The CDR3 runs to 15 residues. In DNA, the CDR3 is TGTGCTAGTGGTCTAGGACTAGCGAACACCGGGGAGCTGTTTTTT. This codes for CASGLGLANTGELFF.

This clone has more than one count but fewer than ten. The genes are TRBV6-5 and TRBJ1-1; no clear D. V gave up 6 bases and J gave up 0 bases, with 8 bases separating them. The CDR3 length is 13 residues. CDR1 MNHEY and CDR2 SVGAGI come from the germline V gene. The CDR3 is CASRQYMNTEAFF. CDR3 DNA sequence: TGTGCCAGCAGACAGTACATGAACACTGAAGCTTTCTTT.

This chain uses TRBV5-1 with TRBJ1-6; no reliable D call. The CDR3 contains 13 residues. Germline CDR1 SGHRS, CDR2 YFSETQ. Trimming took 5 bases from V and 8 from J, leaving 11 bases between them. CDR3: CASSVSRDSPLHF. Here the CDR3 DNA reads TGCGCCAGCAGTGTATCGAGGGATTCACCCCTCCACTTT.

In DNA, the CDR3 is TGTGCCAGCAGCGTGGGACTACCTCTAGAAGAGACCCAGTACTTC. It codes for CASSVGLPLEETQYF. The chain uses TRBV5-4 and TRBJ2-5, with 7 bases that match TRBD2. Per the germline V gene, CDR1 is SGHNT and CDR2 is YYREEE (reference sequence). Losses at the gene ends were 4 bases for V and 3 bases for J; bases not matched to a gene: 9. This CDR3 has 15 amino acids.

Turning to this clone: Sequence at one end of the junction differs from germline and may be a read error. This sequence joins TRBV7-7 and TRBJ2-5; weak D call: TRBD2 (6 bases). The CDR3 is 15 amino acids. CDR1 and CDR2 (germline): SSHAT, FNYEAQ (reference sequence). CDR3 DNA: TGTGCTAGCAGCCCGACGACTAGTTGGTCAGAGACCCAGTACTTC. This codes for CASSPTTSWSETQYF.

The chain is built from TRBV6-1 and TRBJ1-1; perhaps TRBD1 as D (5 bases). This CDR3 is built from 14 residues. V was clipped by 6 bases and J by 5 bases, with 16 bases between them. Germline V lookup: CDR1 MNHNS, CDR2 SASEGT. Written as DNA, the CDR3 is TGTGCCAGCAGGAGGGACTCGTCTAGAACTGAAGCTTTCTTT. Its protein is CASRRDSSRTEAFF.

The chain is built from TRBV10-3 and TRBJ1-2, with D possibly being TRBD1 (6 bases). The ends were cut back, 6 bases at V and 6 bases at J, with 17 bases in the middle. Germline-derived CDR1 and CDR2 are ENHRY and SYGVKD. The CDR3 runs to 14 residues. The CDR3 DNA reads as TGTGCCATCAGGGAGGGCAGGGGTAGAGATGGCTACACCTTC. Translated, it gives CAIREGRGRDGYTF.

The rearrangement joins TRBV30 to TRBJ2-1, with D maybe TRBD2 (6 bases). The CDR3 runs to 14 residues. The V and J ends lost 2 bases and 6 bases respectively, with 14 bases between them. CDR1 and CDR2 (germline): GTSNPN, SVGIG (reference sequence). The CDR3 nucleotides read TGTGCCTGGAGTCCACTGGGGGGACGCAATGAGCAGTTCTTC. Its translation: CAWSPLGGRNEQFF.

V gene TRBV21-1 combines with J gene TRBJ2-7; TRBD1 is the table's D call and was not checked against the DNA. TRBV21-1 is designated a pseudogene. The CDR3 totals 18 residues. The CDR3 DNA reads as TGTGCCAGCAGCAAAGCGCAGTCGGACAGGGACAGATCCTACGAGCAGTACTTC. It is translated as CASSKAQSDRDRSYEQYF.

By share, this clone counts as medium-sized. J is TRBJ2-7 and V is TRBV10-2, with unresolved D. The CDR3 covers 16 residues. V was cut by 0 bases and J by 3 bases, with 15 bases left in between. The germline CDR1 and CDR2 sequences are WSHSY and SAAADI. This CDR3 reads CASSESTTHAGYEQYF. DNA of the CDR3: TGCGCCAGCAGTGAGTCTACGACTCATGCTGGCTACGAGCAGTACTTC.

The CDR3 DNA sequence: TGTGCCAGCACTACCTCAGGGGCCCCCTACAATGAGCAGTTCTTC. This gives the protein CASTTSGAPYNEQFF. The rearrangement joins TRBV6-1 to TRBJ2-1; D might be TRBD1 (6 bases). The CDR3 is 15 amino acids. Germline V gives CDR1 MNHNS, CDR2 SASEGT. Trimming removed 7 bases at V and 2 bases at J, with 15 bases between.

This chain uses TRBV13 with TRBJ2-1; 13 bases fit TRBD2. Germline V gene lookup returns CDR1 PRHDT and CDR2 FYEKMQ (reference sequence). This CDR3 contains 17 residues. Trimming took 4 bases from V and 7 from J; bases not matched to a gene: 10. CDR3 in amino acids: CASSSEYGLAGDNEQFF. The CDR3 DNA reads TGTGCCAGCAGCTCCGAATATGGACTAGCGGGAGATAATGAGCAGTTCTTC.

V usage is TRBV15 and J usage is TRBJ2-1, with D possibly matching TRBD1 (5 bases). V was clipped by 1 base and J by 0 bases, with 7 bases between them. In germline, CDR1 is LNHNV, CDR2 YYDKDF (reference sequence). The CDR3 has 15 residues. CDR3: CATSRVTGSYNEQFF. The CDR3 DNA reads as TGTGCCACCAGCAGAGTTACAGGCTCCTACAATGAGCAGTTCTTC. Drawing the rest from reference TRBV15 and TRBJ2-1, the complete variable domain is DAMVIQNPRYQVTQFGKPVTLSCSQTLNHNVMYWYQQKSSQAPKLLFHYYDKDFNNEADTPDNFQSRRPNTSFCFLDIRSPGLGDTAMYLCATSRVTGSYNEQFFGPGTRLTVL.

To note about this clone: A read error may account for a junction end that differs from germline. The J gene is TRBJ2-3, the V gene TRBV7-7, with 15 bases matching TRBD2. The CDR3 length is 16 residues. Germline CDR1 reads SSHAT; CDR2 reads FNYEAQ (reference sequence). CDR3 coding DNA: TGTGCTAGCAGCGTGGGACTAGCGGGAGGCTCGGATACGCAGTATTTT. This sequence encodes CASSVGLAGGSDTQYF.

V gene TRBV30 combines with J gene TRBJ2-7, with 7 bases matching TRBD2. There are 13 residues in the CDR3. CDR1 GTSNPN and CDR2 SVGIG come from the germline V gene (reference sequence). V trimming: 0 bases; J trimming: 4 bases; junction bases outside the gene matches: 3. The CDR3 sequence is CAWSVGTNYEQYF. For the CDR3, the DNA is TGTGCCTGGAGTGTAGGGACTAATTACGAGCAGTACTTC.

This chain connects TRBV7-8 to TRBJ1-4; TRBD1 is a possible D gene (6 bases). The CDR3 is made up of 17 amino acids. CDR1 and CDR2 (germline): SGHVS, FQNEAQ. The V end lost 5 bases, the J end lost 0 bases, and 16 bases lay between the germline ends. The CDR3 bases are TGTGCCAGCAGCCCAATCGGACAGAGTGCAACTAATGAAAAACTGTTTTTT. Translating it yields CASSPIGQSATNEKLFF.

The chain joins TRBV27 to TRBJ2-7; 8 bases are a match to TRBD1. J gave up 4 bases and V 0 bases, and 5 bases lay outside the gene matches. This CDR3 contains 15 residues. From germline, CDR1 is MNHEY and CDR2 SMNVEV (reference sequence). The CDR3, as DNA: TGTGCCAGCAGTTTATCGGGCAGGGGGCTATACGAGCAGTACTTC. Amino acid sequence: CASSLSGRGLYEQYF.

V is TRBV27 and J is TRBJ1-5; the match to TRBD1 covers 12 bases. The germline CDR1 and CDR2 sequences are MNHEY and SMNVEV (reference sequence). Trimming removed 5 bases from V and 1 base from J; junction bases left unmatched: 12. The CDR3 spans 19 residues. CDR3 in amino acids: CASSPLGQGARESNQPQHF. CDR3 bases: TGTGCCAGCAGTCCTCTGGGACAGGGGGCGCGGGAAAGCAATCAGCCCCAGCATTTT.